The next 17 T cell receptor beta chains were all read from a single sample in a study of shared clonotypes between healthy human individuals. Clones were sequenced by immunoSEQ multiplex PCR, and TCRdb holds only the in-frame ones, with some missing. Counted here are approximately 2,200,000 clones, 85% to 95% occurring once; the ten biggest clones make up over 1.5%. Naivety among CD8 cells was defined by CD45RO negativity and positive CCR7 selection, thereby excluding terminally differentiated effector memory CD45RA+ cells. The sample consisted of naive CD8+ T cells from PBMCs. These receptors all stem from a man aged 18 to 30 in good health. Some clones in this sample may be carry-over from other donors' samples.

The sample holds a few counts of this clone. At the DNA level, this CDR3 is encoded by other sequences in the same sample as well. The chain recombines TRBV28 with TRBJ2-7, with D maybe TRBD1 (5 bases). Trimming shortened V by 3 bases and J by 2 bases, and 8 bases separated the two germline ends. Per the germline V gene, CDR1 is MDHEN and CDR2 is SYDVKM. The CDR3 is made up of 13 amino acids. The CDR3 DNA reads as TGTGCCAGCAGTTTTCAGGGAACCTACGAGCAGTACTTC. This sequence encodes CASSFQGTYEQYF.

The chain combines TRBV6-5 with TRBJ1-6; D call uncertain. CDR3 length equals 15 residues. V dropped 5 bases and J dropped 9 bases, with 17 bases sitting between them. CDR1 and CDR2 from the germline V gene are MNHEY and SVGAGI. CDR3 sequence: CASSTFPSRGSPLHF. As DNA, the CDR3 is TGTGCCAGCAGTACCTTTCCCTCCCGGGGTTCACCCCTCCACTTT.

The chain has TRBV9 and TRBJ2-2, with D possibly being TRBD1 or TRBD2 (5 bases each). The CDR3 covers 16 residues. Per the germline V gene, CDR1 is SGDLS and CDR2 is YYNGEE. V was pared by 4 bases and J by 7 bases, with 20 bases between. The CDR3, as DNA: TGTGCCAGCAGCTTCTCCCCTGGGGGTTTGGGCGGGGAGCTGTTTTTT. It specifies CASSFSPGGLGGELFF.

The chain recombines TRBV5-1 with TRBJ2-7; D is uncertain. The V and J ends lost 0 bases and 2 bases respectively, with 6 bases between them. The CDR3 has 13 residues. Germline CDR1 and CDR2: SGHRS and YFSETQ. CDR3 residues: CASSLVSAYEQYF. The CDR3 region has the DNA TGCGCCAGCAGCTTGGTTTCCGCCTACGAGCAGTACTTC.

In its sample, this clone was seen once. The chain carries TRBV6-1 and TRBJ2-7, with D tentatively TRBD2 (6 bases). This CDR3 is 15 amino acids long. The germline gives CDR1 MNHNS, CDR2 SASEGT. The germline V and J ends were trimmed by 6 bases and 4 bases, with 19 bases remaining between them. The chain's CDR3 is CASSPLRGLEYEQYF. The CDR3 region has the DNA TGTGCCAGCAGCCCTCTTAGGGGACTCGAGTACGAGCAGTACTTC.

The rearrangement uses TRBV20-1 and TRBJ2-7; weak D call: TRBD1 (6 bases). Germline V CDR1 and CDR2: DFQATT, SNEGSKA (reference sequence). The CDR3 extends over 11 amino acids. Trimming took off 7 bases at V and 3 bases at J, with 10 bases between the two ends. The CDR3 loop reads CSGLQGYEQYF. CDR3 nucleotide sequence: TGCAGTGGCCTACAGGGCTACGAGCAGTACTTC.

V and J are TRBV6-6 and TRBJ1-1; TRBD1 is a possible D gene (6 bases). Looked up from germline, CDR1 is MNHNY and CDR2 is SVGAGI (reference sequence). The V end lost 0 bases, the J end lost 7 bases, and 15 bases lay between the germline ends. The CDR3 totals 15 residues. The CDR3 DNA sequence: TGTGCCAGCAGTTACTCCCCCAGGGGCCTACATGAAGCTTTCTTT. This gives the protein CASSYSPRGLHEAFF.

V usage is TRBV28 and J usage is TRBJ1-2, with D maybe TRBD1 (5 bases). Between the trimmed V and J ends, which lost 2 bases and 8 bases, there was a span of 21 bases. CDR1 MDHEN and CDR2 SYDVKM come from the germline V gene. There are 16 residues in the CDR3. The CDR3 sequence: CASSLRDSSWSRGYTF. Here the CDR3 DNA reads TGTGCCAGCAGTTTACGTGACAGTTCCTGGAGCAGGGGCTACACCTTC.

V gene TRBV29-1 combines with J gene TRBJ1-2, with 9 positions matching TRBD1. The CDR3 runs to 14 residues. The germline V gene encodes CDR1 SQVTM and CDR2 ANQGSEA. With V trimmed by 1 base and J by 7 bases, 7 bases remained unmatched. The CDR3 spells CSVEARTGVAGYTF. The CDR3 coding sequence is TGCAGCGTTGAAGCACGGACAGGGGTAGCTGGCTACACCTTC.

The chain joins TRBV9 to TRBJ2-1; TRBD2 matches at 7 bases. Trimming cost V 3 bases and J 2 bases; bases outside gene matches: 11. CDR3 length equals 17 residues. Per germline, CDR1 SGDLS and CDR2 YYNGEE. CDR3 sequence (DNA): TGTGCCAGCAGCGAGGGCCCTAGCGGACAAACCTACAATGAGCAGTTCTTC. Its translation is CASSEGPSGQTYNEQFF.

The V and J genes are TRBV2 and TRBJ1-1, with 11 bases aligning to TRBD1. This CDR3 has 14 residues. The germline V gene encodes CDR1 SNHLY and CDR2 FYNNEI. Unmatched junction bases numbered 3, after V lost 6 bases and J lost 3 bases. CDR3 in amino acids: CASRWTGGYTEAFF. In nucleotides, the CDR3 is TGTGCCAGCAGGTGGACAGGGGGCTACACTGAAGCTTTCTTT.

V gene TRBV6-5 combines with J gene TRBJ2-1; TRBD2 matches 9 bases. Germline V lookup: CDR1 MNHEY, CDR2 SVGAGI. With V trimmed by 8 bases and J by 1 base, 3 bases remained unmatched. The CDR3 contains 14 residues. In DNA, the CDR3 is TGTGCCAGCGGGACTAGCTTTTCCTACAATGAGCAGTTCTTC. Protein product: CASGTSFSYNEQFF.

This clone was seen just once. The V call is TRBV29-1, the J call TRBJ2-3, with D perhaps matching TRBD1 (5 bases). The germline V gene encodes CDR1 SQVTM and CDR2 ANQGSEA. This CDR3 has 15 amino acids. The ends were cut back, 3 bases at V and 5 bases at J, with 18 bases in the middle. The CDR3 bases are TGCAGCGTTGACAGGGATAAAGTTAGGAGAGATACGCAGTATTTT. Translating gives CSVDRDKVRRDTQYF.

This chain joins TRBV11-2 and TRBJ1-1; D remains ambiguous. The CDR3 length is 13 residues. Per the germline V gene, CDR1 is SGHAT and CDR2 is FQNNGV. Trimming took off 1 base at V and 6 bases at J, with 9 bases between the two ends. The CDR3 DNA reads TGTGCCAGCAGCTTAGGGGTGAAATCTGAAGCTTTCTTT. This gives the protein CASSLGVKSEAFF.

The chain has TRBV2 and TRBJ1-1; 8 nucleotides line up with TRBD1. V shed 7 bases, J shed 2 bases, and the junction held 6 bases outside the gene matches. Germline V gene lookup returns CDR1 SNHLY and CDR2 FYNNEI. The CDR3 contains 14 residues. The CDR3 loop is CASILAGGNTEAFF. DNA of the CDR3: TGTGCCAGCATCTTGGCAGGGGGCAACACTGAAGCTTTCTTT.

DNA of the CDR3: TGTGCCAGCAGCTTTTTCGTCCTCGAGGAGCTGTTTTTT. Its translation is CASSFFVLEELFF. This sequence joins TRBV7-9 and TRBJ2-2; D ambiguous. Germline V CDR1 and CDR2: SEHNR, FQNEAQ (reference sequence). This CDR3 region has 13 residues. V was cut by 3 bases and J by 10 bases, with 12 bases left in between.

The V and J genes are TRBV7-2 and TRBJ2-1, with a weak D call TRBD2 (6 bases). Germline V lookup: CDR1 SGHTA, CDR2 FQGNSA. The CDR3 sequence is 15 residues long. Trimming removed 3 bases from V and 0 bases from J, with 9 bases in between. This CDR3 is CASSFAGYSYNEQFF. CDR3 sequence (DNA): TGTGCCAGCAGCTTTGCGGGATACTCCTACAATGAGCAGTTCTTC.